A single sample gave rise to the 2 T cell receptor beta chains below, sequenced in a study of monozygotic twins with inflammatory bowel disease. TCRdb reprocessed the 5' RACE reads and reports one entry per CDR3 protein, with no DNA. This specimen shows 200,000 to 250,000 distinct CDR3 sequences; the ten leading clones hold 7.7%. The sequenced sample was blood. The receptors derive from a human donor with ulcerative colitis or Crohn's disease, or a healthy co-twin of an affected twin (not recorded which).

The CDR3 protein is CASSLGTDFTGELFF. The gene calls are TRBV7-9 and TRBJ2-2; lacking DNA, the TRBD1 call made by TCRdb goes unchecked. CDR1 is SEHNR and CDR2 is FQNEAQ in the germline V gene (reference sequence). This CDR3 region has 15 residues.

The rearrangement joins TRBV11-2 to TRBJ2-3; TCRdb's D call, TRBD1, is unchecked because there is no DNA. The CDR3 extends over 15 amino acids. The V gene's germline CDR1 is SGHAT and CDR2 FQNNGV. CDR3 residues: CASRFRQVWTDTQYF.